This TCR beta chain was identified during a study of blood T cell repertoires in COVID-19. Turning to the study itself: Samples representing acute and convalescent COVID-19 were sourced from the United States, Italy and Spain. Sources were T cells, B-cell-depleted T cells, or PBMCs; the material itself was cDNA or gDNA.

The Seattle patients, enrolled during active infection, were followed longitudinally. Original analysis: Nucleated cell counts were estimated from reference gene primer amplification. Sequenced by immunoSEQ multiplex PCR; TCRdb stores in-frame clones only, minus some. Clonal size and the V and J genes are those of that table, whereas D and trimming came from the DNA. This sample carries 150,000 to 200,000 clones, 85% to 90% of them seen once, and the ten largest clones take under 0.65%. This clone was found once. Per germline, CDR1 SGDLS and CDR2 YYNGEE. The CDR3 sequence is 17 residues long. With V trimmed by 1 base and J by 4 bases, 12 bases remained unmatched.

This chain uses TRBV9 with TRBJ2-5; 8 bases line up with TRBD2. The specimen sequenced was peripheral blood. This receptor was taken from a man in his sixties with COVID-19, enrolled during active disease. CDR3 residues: CASSVSSGGGRGETQYF. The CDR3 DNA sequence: TGTGCCAGCAGCGTATCCTCCGGCGGGGGGCGGGGAGAGACCCAGTACTTC. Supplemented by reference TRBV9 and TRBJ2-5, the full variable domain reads DSGVTQTPKHLITATGQRVTLRCSPRSGDLSVYWYQQSLDQGLQFLIQYYNGEERAKGNILERFSAQQFPDLHSELNLSSLELGDSALYFCASSVSSGGGRGETQYFGPGTRLLVL.